These 16 T cell receptor beta chains share one sample of origin, sequenced in a study of blood T cell repertoires in COVID-19. The data were produced by immunoSEQ multiplex PCR, yet TCRdb's version contains in-frame clones alone and is incomplete. This table holds about 25,000 clones, about 86% found once. The sample taken for sequencing was peripheral blood. These receptors all stem from a man in his 70s with acute or convalescent COVID-19.

Here the CDR3 DNA reads TGTGCCAGCAGCTTATCAGGTTTATACGAGCAGTACTTC. Translating gives CASSLSGLYEQYF. This sequence joins TRBV13 and TRBJ2-7; D call uncertain. CDR1 is PRHDT and CDR2 is FYEKMQ in the germline V gene (reference sequence). CDR3 length equals 13 residues. The V end lost 2 bases, the J end lost 4 bases, and 9 bases lay between the germline ends.

The rearrangement uses TRBV7-2 and TRBJ2-1; TRBD2 matches at 14 bases. Germline values: CDR1 SGHTA, CDR2 FQGNSA. V was pared by 3 bases and J by 8 bases, with 6 bases of the junction left unmatched. This CDR3 is built from 16 residues. Here the CDR3 DNA reads TGTGCCAGCAGCTTGGGACTAGCGGGAGAGGGAGATGAGCAGTTCTTC. It yields the protein CASSLGLAGEGDEQFF.

This rearrangement joins TRBV5-1 to TRBJ1-6, with 9 bases matching TRBD1. V was clipped by 0 bases and J by 7 bases; unmatched bases: 2. CDR1 and CDR2 (germline): SGHRS, YFSETQ. The CDR3 loop spans 15 amino acids. The CDR3 DNA follows: TGCGCCAGCAGCTTGGGGGGACAGGGAAATTCACCCCTCCACTTT. Translation: CASSLGGQGNSPLHF. Filled out from reference TRBV5-1 and TRBJ1-6, the complete variable domain reads KAGVTQTPRYLIKTRGQQVTLSCSPISGHRSVSWYQQTPGQGLQFLFEYFSETQRNKGNFPGRFSGRQFSNSRSEMNVSTLELGDSALYLCASSLGGQGNSPLHFGNGTRLTVT.

This rearrangement joins TRBV29-1 to TRBJ2-1, with D maybe TRBD2 (5 bases). Trimming stripped 6 bases from V and 6 bases from J, with 18 bases between. Germline V gene sequence: CDR1 SQVTM, CDR2 ANQGSEA. This CDR3 has 14 amino acids. Here the CDR3 reads CSVGQLGRVNEQFF. In DNA, the CDR3 is TGCAGCGTCGGTCAGTTAGGGCGGGTCAATGAGCAGTTCTTC.

The chain couples TRBV7-2 to TRBJ1-5; no definite D call. The CDR3 has 13 amino acids. CDR1 and CDR2 (germline): SGHTA, FQGNSA. V was cut by 1 base and J by 7 bases, with 8 bases left in between. The CDR3 sequence: CASSLGLRQPQHF. DNA of the CDR3: TGTGCCAGCAGCTTAGGACTCCGGCAGCCCCAGCATTTT.

This chain links TRBV7-3 with TRBJ1-2; 9 nucleotides agree with TRBD1. The CDR3 loop spans 14 amino acids. Germline assignment: CDR1 SGHTA and CDR2 FQGTGA. Unmatched junction bases numbered 3, after V lost 1 base and J lost 6 bases. As DNA, the CDR3 is TGTGCCAGCAGCTTAAGGGGGGACAGGGATGGCTACACCTTC. The encoded protein is CASSLRGDRDGYTF.

The chain carries TRBV3-1 (or the pseudogene TRBV3-2) and TRBJ1-6, with a possible D match to TRBD1 (6 bases). Trimming took off 4 bases at V and 4 bases at J, with 11 bases between the two ends. The CDR3 has 15 amino acids. Per germline, CDR1 LGHDT and CDR2 YNNKEL (reference sequence). For the CDR3, the DNA is TGTGCCAGCAGCCCCGGACAGTCATATAATTCACCCCTCCACTTT. It translates to CASSPGQSYNSPLHF.

The gene calls are TRBV15 and TRBJ2-7; D ambiguous. The V gene lost 0 bases and the J gene lost 7 bases, with 7 bases spanning the gap. Germline V gene lookup returns CDR1 LNHNV and CDR2 YYDKDF (reference sequence). The CDR3 consists of 12 residues. The CDR3 region has the DNA TGTGCCACCAGCAGAGATCGCCAGGAGCAGTACTTC. Residues: CATSRDRQEQYF.

The chain combines TRBV5-1 with TRBJ2-7; 9 bases map to TRBD2. The CDR3 is 14 amino acids. V trimming: 3 bases; J trimming: 6 bases; junction bases outside the gene matches: 7. CDR1 is SGHRS, CDR2 YFSETQ, per germline. CDR3 in amino acids: CASSSSSGMGEQYF. As DNA, the CDR3 is TGCGCCAGCAGCTCCTCTAGCGGGATGGGCGAGCAGTACTTC.

The CDR3, as DNA: TGTGCCAGCAGCGCAGGTCCCTGGGACAACGATCAGGTTGAAGCTTTCTTT. This codes for CASSAGPWDNDQVEAFF. The chain combines TRBV9 with TRBJ1-1; TRBD1 is a possible D gene (6 bases). The germline gives CDR1 SGDLS, CDR2 YYNGEE. CDR3 length equals 17 residues. Trimming pared 3 bases from V and 7 bases from J, leaving 25 bases between.

This clone was detected only a few times. The chain uses TRBV5-1 and TRBJ2-5; D possibly corresponds to TRBD1 (5 bases). The germline V and J ends were trimmed by 2 bases and 2 bases, with 13 bases remaining between them. The CDR3 is 15 amino acids. Germline CDR1 reads SGHRS; CDR2 reads YFSETQ. CDR3 nucleotides: TGCGCCAGCAGCTTCATTCAGGGCCAACAAGAGACCCAGTACTTC. This translates into CASSFIQGQQETQYF.

V usage is TRBV7-9 and J usage is TRBJ1-1; 8 bases line up with TRBD1. This CDR3 is built from 14 residues. The germline V gene encodes CDR1 SEHNR and CDR2 FQNEAQ (reference sequence). The V and J ends lost 2 bases and 9 bases, in that order; junction bases with no gene match: 8. DNA for the CDR3: TGTGCCAGCAGCTTACCGTCGACAGGGGAGAAAGCTTTCTTT. It codes for CASSLPSTGEKAFF.

This chain connects TRBV6-5 to TRBJ2-3, with 7 bases matching TRBD1. Germline lookup yields CDR1 MNHEY and CDR2 SVGAGI. V shed 2 bases, J shed 2 bases, and the junction held 4 bases outside the gene matches. The CDR3 is 15 amino acids. The CDR3 loop reads CASSYQGVTTDTQYF. The CDR3 DNA is TGTGCCAGCAGTTACCAGGGGGTTACCACAGATACGCAGTATTTT.

The CDR3 region is CASSPWGTGVTEAFF. As DNA, the CDR3 is TGTGCCAGCAGCCCGTGGGGGACGGGGGTCACTGAAGCTTTCTTT. The genes are TRBV9 and TRBJ1-1, with D possibly being TRBD1 (5 bases). There are 15 residues in the CDR3. CDR1 is SGDLS and CDR2 is YYNGEE in the germline V gene. Trimming left V 4 bases short and J 4 bases short, with 17 bases between.

The chain links TRBV19 to TRBJ2-3; 8 nucleotides agree with TRBD2. The V gene end was trimmed by 3 bases and the J gene end by 6 bases; junction bases not matched to a gene: 11. Germline V gene sequence: CDR1 LNHDA, CDR2 SQIVND (reference sequence). This CDR3 has 16 amino acids. The CDR3 sequence: CASSMVSGGPYDTQYF. CDR3 in DNA: TGTGCCAGTAGTATGGTGTCGGGGGGGCCATATGATACGCAGTATTTT.

The rearrangement joins TRBV3-1 (or the pseudogene TRBV3-2) to TRBJ2-3; TRBD1 is a possible D gene (5 bases). This CDR3 has 15 residues. Germline assignment: CDR1 LGHDT and CDR2 YNNKEL (reference sequence). Trimming pared 0 bases from V and 2 bases from J, leaving 9 bases between. CDR3 in amino acids: CASSQDPGNTDTQYF. CDR3 sequence (DNA): TGTGCCAGCAGCCAAGACCCAGGGAACACAGATACGCAGTATTTT.